Given below is one TCR beta chain in context. Its specificity is not known. Unique molecular identifiers tagged the TCR beta cDNA libraries. TCRdb re-derived calls from the PCR reads in MiXCR, one entry per CDR3 protein. In the table there are 800,000 to 950,000 distinct CDR3 sequences, 53% of which are singletons. The CDR3 runs 14 residues. V lost 4 bases to trimming and J lost 3 bases, with 14 bases between them. The germline V gene encodes CDR1 SGDLS and CDR2 YYNGEE. The sample belongs to a study of post-analysis software for immune sequencing data. General study results and limits: About five TRBV segments were more frequent in patients than controls; TRBV5-6, TRBV5-1 and TRBV20-1 belonged to this group.

The J gene is TRBJ2-7, the V gene TRBV9; D may be TRBD2 (5 bases). Sequencing was carried out using blood. This TCR was recovered from a girl aged 10-17 years with multiple sclerosis. CDR3 sequence (DNA): TGTGCCAGCAGCTCCGGACTCTTTAACTACGAGCAGTACTTC. Translation: CASSSGLFNYEQYF.